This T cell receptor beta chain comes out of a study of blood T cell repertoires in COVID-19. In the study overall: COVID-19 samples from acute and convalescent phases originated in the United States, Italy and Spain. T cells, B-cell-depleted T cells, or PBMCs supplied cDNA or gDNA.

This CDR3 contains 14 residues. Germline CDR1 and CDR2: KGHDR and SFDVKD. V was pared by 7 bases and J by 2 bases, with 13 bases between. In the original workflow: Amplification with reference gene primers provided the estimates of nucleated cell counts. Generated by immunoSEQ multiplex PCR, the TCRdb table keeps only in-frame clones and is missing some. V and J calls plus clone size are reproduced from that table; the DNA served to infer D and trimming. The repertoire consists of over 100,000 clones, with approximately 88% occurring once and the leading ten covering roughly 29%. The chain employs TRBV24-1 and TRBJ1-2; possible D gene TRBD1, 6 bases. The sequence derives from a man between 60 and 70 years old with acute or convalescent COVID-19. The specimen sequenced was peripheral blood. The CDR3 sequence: CATSPSQGNYGYTF. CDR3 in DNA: TGTGCCACCAGCCCTTCTCAGGGGAACTATGGCTACACCTTC.